This entry features one TCR beta chain sequence. MiXCR, applied by TCRdb to the 5' RACE reads, yields one record per CDR3 protein. This table has roughly 750,000 distinct CDR3 sequences, about 20% appearing once. The sample originates from a study of identical twins. This CDR3 has 16 amino acids. Germline loops: CDR1 SGHDT, CDR2 YYEEEE. Trimming removed 4 bases from V and 0 bases from J, with 16 bases in between. The sample was also reused in another study, on T cells expressing NK-cell markers.

Material for sequencing was PBMCs. The V and J genes are TRBV5-6 and TRBJ1-1; maybe TRBD1 (6 bases). This receptor was obtained from a woman under 30 in good health. CDR3 in DNA: TGTGCCAGCAGCCCCTATGGGGGCATAATGAACACTGAAGCTTTCTTT. Protein: CASSPYGGIMNTEAFF.